What follows is one T cell receptor (beta chain) and its context. The CDR3 consists of 16 residues. The germline V gene has CDR1 SGHRS and CDR2 YFSETQ. The ends were cut back, 4 bases at V and 4 bases at J, with 19 bases in the middle. Profiling relied on immunoSEQ multiplex PCR, and the TCRdb table lists in-frame clones only, not all of them. The table lists roughly 100,000 clones, more than 85% of them singletons. This sample stems from a study of blood T cell repertoires in COVID-19. This clonotype was obtained from a human donor in a cohort sampled during active COVID-19. The sample consisted of peripheral blood. The rearrangement joins TRBV5-1 to TRBJ2-3, with a possible D match to TRBD1 (5 bases). The CDR3 coding sequence is TGCGCCAGCAGCATGGGAACGCAGGGAAGGGCAGATACGCAGTATTTT. Translating it yields CASSMGTQGRADTQYF.